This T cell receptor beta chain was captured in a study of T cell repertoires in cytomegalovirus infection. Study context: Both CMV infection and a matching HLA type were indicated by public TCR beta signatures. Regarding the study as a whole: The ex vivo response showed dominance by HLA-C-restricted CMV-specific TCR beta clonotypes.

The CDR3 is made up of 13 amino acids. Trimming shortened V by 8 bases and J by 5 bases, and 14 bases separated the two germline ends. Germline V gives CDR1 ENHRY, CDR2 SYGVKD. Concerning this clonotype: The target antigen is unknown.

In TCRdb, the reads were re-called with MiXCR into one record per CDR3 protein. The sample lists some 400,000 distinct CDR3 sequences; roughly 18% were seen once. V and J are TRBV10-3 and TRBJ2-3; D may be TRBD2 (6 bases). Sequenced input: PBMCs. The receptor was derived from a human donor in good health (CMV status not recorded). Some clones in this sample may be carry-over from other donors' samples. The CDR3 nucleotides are TGTGCCATCGAATCGACTAGTGGAGATACGCAGTATTTT. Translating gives CAIESTSGDTQYF.